This T cell receptor beta chain emerged from a study of blood T cell repertoires in COVID-19. Germline loops: CDR1 SGHNT, CDR2 YENEEA. The CDR3 runs 16 residues. V lost 5 bases and J lost 8; bases outside the gene matches: 11. Sequencing was performed with immunoSEQ multiplex PCR; in TCRdb, only in-frame clones are kept and a portion is missing. The sample holds more than 200,000 clones, roughly nine tenths seen once. The chain carries TRBV11-3 and TRBJ1-4; 10 nucleotides line up with TRBD1. Sequencing used peripheral blood. This sequence was found in a woman in her fifties or sixties with acute or convalescent COVID-19. The DNA for the CDR3 is TGTGCCAGCAGCCCTGGCCTCGGGACAGGGGTAGAAAAACTGTTTTTT. Amino acids: CASSPGLGTGVEKLFF.